This T cell receptor (beta chain) is from a study of shared clonotypes between healthy human individuals (TCRdb year 2020). For context, the study as a whole: The cohort included a few men and a couple of women between 18 and 49 years of age. For each donor, three plates each were used for CD4 naive and CD4 memory, two plates were used for CD8 naive, and one plate was used for CD8 memory. Blood TCR repertoires of several healthy adults were deeply sequenced to estimate repertoire size and the extent of clonotype sharing between individuals. To increase sequencing depth and limit assay-specific biases, TCR repertoire library preparation and sequencing were carried out by different laboratories using diverse techniques. Leukapheresis yielded between about 0.8 and 8.9 billion PBMCs per donor. What the research found in general, with its limitations: Higher generation probabilities were observed for clonotypes shared by all four sorted-subset donors than for non-shared clonotypes. Based on pairwise subsampling, the degree of clonotype sharing among donors was expected to be affected by sequencing depth. Naive subsets generally had larger estimated clonotype richness than memory subsets. Because the study included only a small number of donors, the genetic and exposure-history diversity represented was limited. When a handful of donors were compared, the shared fraction of clonotypes was approximately 5% for naive CD4, around 3.5% for naive CD8, 2.3% for memory CD4, and 0.35% to 0.5% for memory CD8. Even with the large sequencing depth, rarefaction of the sorted-subset datasets indicated that sequencing was incomplete. Sampling was restricted to blood, and TCR repertoires in tissues likely differ from the TCR repertoires found in blood.

With respect to this clone: What this receptor recognizes is not known. No clone much larger than this one lies a single base away; base qualities are absent.

Donors were healthy HIV-negative adults with no recently reported acute infections or vaccinations. Only Caucasian adults living in Nashville, Tennessee, USA were represented among the donors. CD4+ T cells were enriched by magnetic negative selection; naive cells were then positively selected on CD45RA, and the negative fraction formed the memory subset. After blood collection by leukapheresis, PBMCs were isolated using Ficoll-Histopaque density gradient centrifugation and then cryopreserved in the vapor phase of liquid nitrogen. Analytical flow cytometry was used to check the purity and quantity of every magnetically sorted T cell population. Genomic DNA was isolated from every sorted fraction and measured by UV absorbance on a Nanodrop 2000c. CDR1 and CDR2 are drawn from the germline V gene (reference sequence): SEHNR, FQNEAQ. The cysteine opens and the phenylalanine closes a CDR3 of 14 amino acids. The DNA shown is the 42-base CDR3, in frame from base 1. V and J lose 2 bases and 3 bases, and a span of 11 bases separates them.

Using the deep immunoSEQ assay, multiplex PCR amplified TCR CDR3 regions from genomic DNA. For each cell subset, the extracted genomic DNA was distributed evenly across all wells of several immunoSEQ 96-well plates, and each plate served as one replicate. For sorted subsets, approximately 210 ng genomic DNA, equal to tens of thousands of T cell genomes, was loaded into each replicate PCR. The purified libraries were quantified using a Qubit 3.0 fluorometer, sized with a Bioanalyzer 2100, and then quantified again using the KAPA Library Quantification kit. Every immunoSEQ 96-well plate was sequenced on a dedicated single-read 150-cycle Illumina NextSeq 550 flow cell. In the paper's pipeline: Because the immunoSEQ output included only junctional sequences and no quality scores, the filtering could not be the same as the filtering used for full-length reads. To assign V/J genes and CDR3, sequences were annotated using PyIR, a Python wrapper for IgBLAST v1.9, with IMGT germline references. Reads were removed for weak V/J assignments (E-value above 1e-6), missing CDR3, stop codons, out-of-frame junctions, or ambiguous translated residues. V3J clonotypes were defined as sequences sharing the same inferred V gene, J gene, and CDR3 amino acid sequence. Percentage overlap between repertoires was computed as shared unique clonotypes divided by the size of the smaller repertoire. Three approaches were used to assess repertoire richness: RTK rarefaction, the Chao1 estimator, and Recon v2.1 estimates of unobserved clonotypes. Generation probabilities were computed with OLGA for all TCRbeta clonotypes obtained by the gDNA method from a few donors. The table was pulled from immuneACCESS by TCRdb, which kept in-frame rearrangements only. Such tables lose some clones; where checked, under half of the loss comes from unresolved V genes, and the rest has no known cause. V, J and clone size reflect that table, while D and trimming were determined from the DNA. The sample records 2 million to 2.5 million clones, just under 95% of which are singletons. 0.3% to 0.4% of the sample goes to the ten largest clones.

The chain is assembled from TRBV7-9 and TRBJ2-7; the D gene is possibly TRBD1, with 6 bases matching. Sample: naive CD4+ T cells from PBMCs. Read against the paper, the sample's cell subset or site label means: CD45RA+ positively selected. This receptor was identified in a man younger than 35 in good health. Some clones in this sample may be carry-over from other donors' samples. The nucleotides read TGTGCCAGCAGCTTAACAGGGACCTTCTACGAGCAGTACTTC. This gives the protein CASSLTGTFYEQYF.